Below, 11 T cell receptor beta chains from the same sample are listed, as sequenced in a study of cytotoxic CD8 clonotypes in ibrutinib-treated CLL. Sequencing used immunoSEQ multiplex PCR; TCRdb keeps in-frame clones, though not all of them. The table has about 50,000 clones, 45% to 60% seen once. The source material was PBMCs, sampled after 24 months of ibrutinib treatment. These receptors originate from a human donor with chronic lymphocytic leukemia.

The V gene is TRBV6-5, the J gene TRBJ2-7; D not certain. The CDR3 has 14 amino acids. Trimming took 6 bases from V and 0 from J, leaving 12 bases between them. From germline, CDR1 is MNHEY and CDR2 SVGAGI. The CDR3 nucleotides are TGTGCCAGCAGCCCGGCGGAGAGCTCCTACGAGCAGTACTTC. It translates to CASSPAESSYEQYF.

This chain uses TRBV15 with TRBJ2-1; D might be TRBD2 (5 bases). Germline V gene sequence: CDR1 LNHNV, CDR2 YYDKDF (reference sequence). This CDR3 contains 14 residues. Trimming took off 4 bases at V and 9 bases at J, with 16 bases between the two ends. CDR3 bases: TGTGCCACCAGCAAGGGAGACTCCCGGGGTGAGCAGTTCTTC. It encodes CATSKGDSRGEQFF.

The chain recombines TRBV19 with TRBJ1-1, with D possibly matching TRBD1 (6 bases). V dropped 8 bases and J dropped 5 bases, with 21 bases sitting between them. CDR3 size: 15 residues. Germline values: CDR1 LNHDA, CDR2 SQIVND (reference sequence). The CDR3 DNA follows: TGTGCCAGTCACCCGGACCCAGGGGCCCCAACTGAAGCTTTCTTT. Residues: CASHPDPGAPTEAFF.

This clone showed up just a few times. V usage is TRBV4-1 and J usage is TRBJ1-2; 7 nucleotides line up with TRBD1. V dropped 4 bases and J dropped 4; count of bases not matched to a gene: 6. The CDR3 is 14 amino acids. Germline CDR1 MGHRA, CDR2 YSYEKL. CDR3 amino acids: CASSPQGQIYGYTF. The CDR3 bases are TGCGCCAGCAGCCCTCAGGGACAGATCTATGGCTACACCTTC.

V usage is TRBV5-1 and J usage is TRBJ2-2, with a tentative D call TRBD1 (6 bases). V lost 4 bases, J lost 7 bases, and 20 bases lay in between. Germline V gene sequence: CDR1 SGHRS, CDR2 YFSETQ. The CDR3 extends over 16 amino acids. The CDR3 reads CASSLTGRVLHGELFF. The CDR3 nucleotides read TGCGCCAGCAGCCTTACAGGGAGAGTTTTACACGGGGAGCTGTTTTTT.

This sequence joins TRBV4-1 and TRBJ2-2; D ambiguous. CDR1 and CDR2 (germline): MGHRA, YSYEKL. The ends were cut back, 4 bases at V and 1 base at J, with 16 bases in the middle. The length of the CDR3 is 17 residues. The CDR3 is CASSPLGLGRNTGELFF. CDR3 bases: TGCGCCAGCAGCCCGCTGGGTCTGGGCAGGAACACCGGGGAGCTGTTTTTT.

V is TRBV7-8 and J is TRBJ2-1; D call uncertain. Germline assignment: CDR1 SGHVS and CDR2 FQNEAQ. V lost 4 bases and J 10 bases, leaving 11 bases between the germline ends. The CDR3 sequence is 12 residues long. In nucleotides, the CDR3 is TGTGCCAGCAGCTACCCAAACGGCGAGCAGTTCTTC. It codes for CASSYPNGEQFF. Based on the CDR3 plus reference TRBV7-8 and TRBJ2-1, the full variable domain is GAGVSQSPRYKVAKRGQDVALRCDPISGHVSLFWYQQALGQGPEFLTYFQNEAQLDKSGLPSDRFFAERPEGSVSTLKIQRTQQEDSAVYLCASSYPNGEQFFGPGTRLTVL.

The chain recombines TRBV5-1 with TRBJ2-5; 10 bases line up with TRBD2. Looked up from germline, CDR1 is SGHRS and CDR2 is YFSETQ. V trimming: 2 bases; J trimming: 3 bases; junction bases outside the gene matches: 1. The CDR3 contains 14 residues. The CDR3 protein is CASSFLAGEETQYF. For the CDR3, the DNA is TGCGCCAGCAGCTTTCTAGCGGGGGAAGAGACCCAGTACTTC.

This clone has only a few counts. The chain couples TRBV7-9 to TRBJ2-2; D is ambiguous. The CDR3 has 12 amino acids. CDR1 and CDR2 from the germline V gene are SEHNR and FQNEAQ (reference sequence). V was trimmed by 2 bases and J by 6 bases, leaving 4 bases between them. As DNA, the CDR3 is TGTGCCAGCAGCTTATCACCCGGGGAGCTGTTTTTT. As protein: CASSLSPGELFF.

The CDR3 loop reads CASSYGGGSPLHF. For the CDR3, the DNA is TGTGCCAGCAGTTACGGGGGTGGATCACCCCTCCACTTT. The chain carries TRBV6-6 and TRBJ1-6; D might be TRBD1 (5 bases). There are 13 residues in the CDR3. Germline V gives CDR1 MNHNY, CDR2 SVGAGI (reference sequence). The V gene lost 2 bases and the J gene lost 10 bases, with 9 bases spanning the gap.

This chain connects TRBV6-5 to TRBJ2-1; D is possibly TRBD1 (7 bases). Trimming removed 6 bases at V and 7 bases at J, with 19 bases between. The CDR3 is 15 amino acids. CDR1 is MNHEY and CDR2 is SVGAGI in the germline V gene. CDR3 nucleotide sequence: TGTGCCAGCAGCCGTTACAGGGGAGGCGGGAATGAGCAGTTCTTC. Protein product: CASSRYRGGGNEQFF.